Below are 16 T cell receptor beta chains sequenced from a single sample in a study of blood T cell repertoires in COVID-19. Using immunoSEQ multiplex PCR, the repertoire was profiled, and TCRdb retains in-frame clones only, with some absent. The sample holds 55,000 to 70,000 clones, about 80% seen once. The material sequenced was peripheral blood. These receptors were taken from a woman in her fifties or sixties with acute or convalescent COVID-19.

CDR3 sequence (DNA): TGTGCCAGCAGCCAAACCAGCGCACTAGCCAAAAACATTCAGTACTTC. Translation: CASSQTSALAKNIQYF. V is TRBV14 and J is TRBJ2-4; unclear D gene. CDR3 length: 16 residues. Germline lookup yields CDR1 SGHDN and CDR2 FVKESK. Trimming took 2 bases from V and 0 from J, leaving 11 bases between them.

This chain connects TRBV6-2 or TRBV6-3 to TRBJ2-7; D call uncertain. Germline V gives CDR1 MNHEY, CDR2 SVGEGT. The CDR3 is made up of 11 amino acids. The V and J ends lost 2 bases and 9 bases respectively, with 8 bases between them. The CDR3 nucleotides read TGTGCCAGCAGTTACGAGGCGGTGCAGTACTTC. Amino acids: CASSYEAVQYF.

The chain employs TRBV5-4 and TRBJ2-2; D is possibly TRBD1 or TRBD2 (6 bases each). The CDR3 runs 14 residues. The V and J ends lost 4 bases and 5 bases respectively, with 12 bases between them. Germline V gene sequence: CDR1 SGHNT, CDR2 YYREEE (reference sequence). CDR3 in DNA: TGTGCCAGCAGCGTGGGGGGCTGGACCGGGGAGCTGTTTTTT. Translation gives CASSVGGWTGELFF.

The chain is built from TRBV7-8 and TRBJ2-1; D not certain. Germline lookup yields CDR1 SGHVS and CDR2 FQNEAQ. Trimming took off 5 bases at V and 0 bases at J, with 20 bases between the two ends. The CDR3 spans 18 residues. This CDR3 is CASSTAEMSQRSYNEQFF. The CDR3 DNA is TGTGCCAGCAGCACCGCGGAGATGAGTCAGCGCTCCTACAATGAGCAGTTCTTC.

The rearrangement joins TRBV6-6 to TRBJ1-1, with TRBD1 matching 7 bases. Per germline, CDR1 MNHNY and CDR2 SVGAGI (reference sequence). The CDR3 contains 15 residues. With V trimmed by 7 bases and J by 4 bases, 12 bases remained unmatched. This CDR3 is CASTLQQGTGTEAFF. The CDR3 nucleotides read TGTGCCAGCACCCTCCAACAGGGGACGGGCACTGAAGCTTTCTTT.

This chain joins TRBV3-1 (or the pseudogene TRBV3-2) and TRBJ1-2; 9 nucleotides line up with TRBD1. CDR3 length equals 14 residues. Germline CDR1 and CDR2: LGHDT and YNNKEL (reference sequence). Germline trimming cut 5 bases from V and 8 bases from J; bases unmatched to any gene: 9. The DNA for the CDR3 is TGTGCCAGCAGCGACACAGGGGGCGGAGGCGGCTACACCTTC. Protein product: CASSDTGGGGGYTF.

This chain uses TRBV11-2 with TRBJ2-1; unclear D gene. This CDR3 has 13 residues. The germline V gene encodes CDR1 SGHAT and CDR2 FQNNGV. V dropped 5 bases and J dropped 6 bases, with 11 bases sitting between them. The CDR3 loop is CASSRYNLNEQFF. CDR3 DNA sequence: TGTGCCAGCAGCCGGTATAACCTCAATGAGCAGTTCTTC.

This clone occurred once. This rearrangement joins TRBV12-3 or TRBV12-4 to TRBJ1-1; TRBD1 matches 8 bases. The J segment lost 3 bases and the V segment lost 6 bases, leaving 3 bases of the junction unmatched. The CDR3 spans 13 residues. In DNA form, the CDR3 reads TGTGCCAGCAGCCAGACAGGGGACACTGAAGCTTTCTTT. Residues: CASSQTGDTEAFF.

The chain couples TRBV4-3 to TRBJ1-2; the D is unclear. Germline values: CDR1 LGHNA, CDR2 YSLEER. V was cut by 0 bases and J by 0 bases, with 11 bases left in between. This CDR3 comprises 16 residues. CDR3 in DNA: TGCGCCAGCAGCCAAGATACGGGTTGGGCTAACTATGGCTACACCTTC. Protein sequence: CASSQDTGWANYGYTF.

The rearrangement joins TRBV20-1 to TRBJ1-2; D may be TRBD1 (6 bases). Germline V CDR1 and CDR2: DFQATT, SNEGSKA (reference sequence). Trimming pared 3 bases from V and 3 bases from J, leaving 14 bases between. CDR3 length equals 14 residues. The CDR3 sequence is CSASDGPGDYGYTF. The CDR3 DNA is TGCAGTGCTAGTGACGGGCCAGGGGACTATGGCTACACCTTC.

The V and J genes are TRBV4-2 and TRBJ1-2; 9 nucleotides align to TRBD1. This CDR3 spans 15 amino acids. The germline gives CDR1 LGHNA, CDR2 YNFKEQ. V was clipped by 3 bases and J by 4 bases; unmatched bases: 6. The CDR3 protein is CASSQQRTGAYGYTF. The CDR3 nucleotides are TGTGCCAGCAGCCAGCAGAGGACAGGGGCCTATGGCTACACCTTC.

This clone has a handful of counts. The V and J genes are TRBV3-1 (or the pseudogene TRBV3-2) and TRBJ1-6; D gene unclear. V was pared by 0 bases and J by 4 bases, with 7 bases between. The germline V gene has CDR1 LGHDT and CDR2 YNNKEL (reference sequence). CDR3 size: 15 residues. CDR3 protein: CASSQDSDYNSPLHF. CDR3 DNA: TGTGCCAGCAGCCAAGATAGCGATTATAATTCACCCCTCCACTTT.

The chain employs TRBV5-6 and TRBJ2-3, with unresolved D. Germline CDR1 SGHDT, CDR2 YYEEEE. The V and J ends lost 3 bases and 0 bases respectively, with 8 bases between them. The CDR3 length is 14 residues. The CDR3 spells CASSSDMSTDTQYF. The CDR3 nucleotides are TGTGCCAGCAGCTCCGACATGAGCACAGATACGCAGTATTTT. Together with reference TRBV5-6 and TRBJ2-3, the CDR3 gives the full variable domain: DAGVTQSPTHLIKTRGQQVTLRCSPKSGHDTVSWYQQALGQGPQFIFQYYEEEERQRGNFPDRFSGHQFPNYSSELNVNALLLGDSALYLCASSSDMSTDTQYFGPGTRLTVL.

The V call is TRBV7-9, the J call TRBJ2-1; 10 bases map to TRBD1. Germline loops: CDR1 SEHNR, CDR2 FQNEAQ (reference sequence). The CDR3 has 15 residues. J gave up 4 bases and V 4 bases, and 4 bases lay outside the gene matches. CDR3 region: CASSSGQGDYNEQFF. DNA for the CDR3: TGTGCCAGCAGCTCCGGACAGGGGGATTACAATGAGCAGTTCTTC.

The chain employs TRBV24-1 and TRBJ2-2; 7 nucleotides line up with TRBD1. This CDR3 region has 14 residues. The germline V gene encodes CDR1 KGHDR and CDR2 SFDVKD. Unmatched junction bases numbered 3, after V lost 4 bases and J lost 5 bases. CDR3 coding DNA: TGTGCCACCAGTGAGACACAGGGGACCGGGGAGCTGTTTTTT. Encoded protein: CATSETQGTGELFF.

The chain uses TRBV5-6 and TRBJ1-1; 9 bases fit TRBD1. Germline V gene lookup returns CDR1 SGHDT and CDR2 YYEEEE. The CDR3 totals 15 residues. The V gene end was trimmed by 4 bases and the J gene end by 11 bases; junction bases not matched to a gene: 15. Here the CDR3 DNA reads TGTGCCAGCAGCGAACACAGGGGGCCCTGGGCCACTGCTTTCTTT. Its protein is CASSEHRGPWATAFF.